This TCR beta chain is from a study of cytomegalovirus exposure and HLA in healthy donors. Study-level results: In vitro experiments confirmed that three CMV-associated chains were specific for CMV antigens. According to the study, around 160 TCR beta chains were cytomegalovirus-associated.

Trimming removed 6 bases from V and 6 bases from J, with 17 bases in between. This CDR3 is built from 14 residues. Germline V CDR1 and CDR2: MNHNS, SASEGT. Libraries were prepared by immunoSEQ multiplex PCR; TCRdb keeps only in-frame clonotypes and omits some of them. Here the sample spans about 73,000 clones, approximately 95% being singletons. As concerns this clone: Antigen: not known.

The sample taken for sequencing was PBMCs. The J gene is TRBJ1-1, the V gene TRBV6-1; a possible D gene is TRBD1 (6 bases). The origin of this receptor is a man aged 18 to 30 in good health and CMV-seronegative. This chain's CDR3 is CASSQTGSLAEAFF. The CDR3 DNA follows: TGTGCCAGCAGCCAAACAGGGAGTTTGGCTGAAGCTTTCTTT.